The 9 T cell receptor beta chains presented below share a single source sample, sequenced in a study of blood T cells in healthy people across ages. Together with a sample-barcoded 5' primer, a J-beta primer mix was included in a second PCR lasting about 6 to 12 cycles. TCRdb passed the 5' RACE reads through MiXCR, listing each CDR3 protein once. Found here are about 640,000 distinct CDR3 sequences, 45% to 65% of them singletons; the top ten hold approximately 40%. Sequenced input: blood. The receptor set was obtained from a man in his 60s in good health.

This clonotype was observed a handful of times. V and J are TRBV28 and TRBJ2-1, with 8 bases identical to TRBD2. The CDR3 has 15 residues. V was clipped by 3 bases and J by 5 bases; unmatched bases: 6. Germline assignment: CDR1 MDHEN and CDR2 SYDVKM. CDR3 in DNA: TGTGCCAGCAGTTTGCCGGGACTAGAGAACAATGAGCAGTTCTTC. Protein sequence: CASSLPGLENNEQFF. The full variable domain, in which reference TRBV28 and TRBJ2-1 provide the parts outside the CDR3, is DVKVTQSSRYLVKRTGEKVFLECVQDMDHENMFWYRQDPGLGLRLIYFSYDVKMKEKGDIPEGYSVSREKKERFSLILESASTNQTSMYLCASSLPGLENNEQFFGPGTRLTVL.

The chain joins TRBV10-1 to TRBJ2-4; D is perhaps TRBD2 (5 bases). This CDR3 has 13 residues. Looked up from germline, CDR1 is WNHNN and CDR2 is SYGVQD (reference sequence). V lost 4 bases, J lost 6 bases, and 10 bases lay in between. The CDR3 spells CASSGGSLNIQYF. The DNA of the CDR3 is TGCGCCAGCAGTGGTGGGAGTCTAAACATTCAGTACTTC.

This clonotype was detected ten times or more. The chain links TRBV6-2 or TRBV6-3 to TRBJ2-3; D is possibly TRBD1 or TRBD2 (5 bases each). Germline values: CDR1 MNHEY, CDR2 SVGEGT. This CDR3 has 12 residues. Trimming took 5 bases from V and 6 from J, leaving 9 bases between them. Here the CDR3 reads CASSPGRDTQYF. Written as DNA, the CDR3 is TGTGCCAGCAGTCCGGGGCGGGATACGCAGTATTTT.

The chain is built from TRBV27 and TRBJ2-7, with unresolved D. This CDR3 comprises 15 residues. Germline-derived CDR1 and CDR2 are MNHEY and SMNVEV (reference sequence). V was pared by 0 bases and J by 1 base, with 10 bases between. The CDR3 DNA reads TGTGCCAGCAGTTTATCCCGGACGCGATCCTACGAGCAGTACTTC. It yields the protein CASSLSRTRSYEQYF.

The rearrangement links TRBV3-1 to TRBJ2-1, with D maybe TRBD1 (5 bases). V gave up 3 bases and J gave up 1 base, with 10 bases separating them. This CDR3 comprises 15 residues. The germline CDR1 and CDR2 sequences are LGHDT and YNNKEL (reference sequence). The CDR3 bases are TGTGCCAGCAGCCAGCGAAGGGGATCCTACAATGAGCAGTTCTTC. This gives the protein CASSQRRGSYNEQFF.

Concerning this clonotype: The conserved closing phenylalanine or tryptophan is absent in this CDR3, likely reflecting a read error. This chain links TRBV5-5 with TRBJ2-5; 8 bases line up with TRBD2. The CDR3 sequence is 14 residues long. Germline values: CDR1 SGHKS, CDR2 YYEKEE (reference sequence). The CDR3: CASAGTGGQESQYL. The CDR3 region has the DNA TGTGCCAGCGCAGGGACGGGGGGGCAAGAGTCCCAGTACTTG.

CDR3 amino acids: CASSSLGGRRETQYF. The CDR3 DNA reads TGCGCCAGCAGCTCCCTAGGGGGTCGGCGAGAGACCCAGTACTTC. The chain is built from TRBV4-1 and TRBJ2-5, with a possible D match to TRBD1 (6 bases). CDR3 length: 15 residues. Trimming removed 5 bases at V and 4 bases at J, with 17 bases between. The germline V gene has CDR1 MGHRA and CDR2 YSYEKL.

The chain carries TRBV6-6 and TRBJ2-3; TRBD2 aligns across 10 bases. J lost 5 bases, V lost 4 bases, and 3 bases had no gene match. The CDR3 runs 14 residues. Germline CDR1 is MNHNY and CDR2 is SVGAGI (reference sequence). CDR3 region: CASSSPSGGDTQYF. The CDR3 coding sequence is TGTGCCAGCAGTTCGCCTAGCGGGGGAGATACGCAGTATTTT.

The chain joins TRBV12-3 or TRBV12-4 to TRBJ2-2; 7 bases map to TRBD1. The CDR3 is made up of 14 amino acids. V was clipped by 5 bases and J by 7 bases; unmatched bases: 7. CDR3 amino acids: CASSPGTAHGELFF. DNA for the CDR3: TGTGCCAGCAGTCCCGGGACAGCCCACGGGGAGCTGTTTTTT.